This entry lists 23 T cell receptor beta chains sequenced from one sample in a study of CD8+ T cells in alopecia areata. The treatment here: oral pan-JAK inhibitor, 5-10 mg twice daily. The sequencing template was cDNA reverse transcribed from extracted RNA. The assay was immunoSEQ multiplex PCR, and TCRdb's table has in-frame clones only and misses some. The sample has over 150,000 clones; under 60% are singletons. This sample comprised CD8+ T cells sorted from blood, obtained at week 24, from a patient treated with tofacitinib. These receptors all come from a human donor with alopecia areata.

The chain is built from TRBV5-1 and TRBJ2-7; a weak D match, TRBD2 (5 bases). Germline V gene lookup returns CDR1 SGHRS and CDR2 YFSETQ. This CDR3 comprises 13 residues. V lost 7 bases and J 3 bases, leaving 14 bases between the germline ends. The CDR3 nucleotides are TGCGCCAGCGGATTCGACGGGAACTACGAGCAGTACTTC. It encodes CASGFDGNYEQYF.

The chain carries TRBV10-3 and TRBJ2-7; 7 nucleotides align to TRBD2. Per the germline V gene, CDR1 is ENHRY and CDR2 is SYGVKD. V was pared by 4 bases and J by 2 bases, with 11 bases of the junction left unmatched. The length of the CDR3 is 16 residues. As DNA, the CDR3 is TGTGCCATCAGTGGGGGGAGGGGAACCGCCGCCTACGAGCAGTACTTC. It is translated as CAISGGRGTAAYEQYF.

The J gene is TRBJ2-7, the V gene TRBV29-1, with D maybe TRBD2 (6 bases). Trimming removed 2 bases at V and 1 base at J, with 15 bases between. Germline CDR1 reads SQVTM; CDR2 reads ANQGSEA. CDR3 length equals 15 residues. CDR3 DNA: TGCAGCGTTGAATTGGTTGAGGGGACTTCCTACGAGCAGTACTTC. It codes for CSVELVEGTSYEQYF.

The chain recombines TRBV15 with TRBJ1-5; D gene unclear. Germline CDR1 is LNHNV and CDR2 is YYDKDF (reference sequence). V was trimmed by 0 bases and J by 7 bases, leaving 13 bases between them. The CDR3 is 15 amino acids. DNA for the CDR3: TGTGCCACCAGCAGAGATCGTGGGCGAGGACAGCCCCAGCATTTT. It is translated as CATSRDRGRGQPQHF.

This clone came up a few times. The V and J genes are TRBV7-9 and TRBJ2-7; TRBD2 matches 8 bases. The CDR3 runs to 16 residues. The trim removed 4 bases at V and 2 bases at J, leaving 10 bases unmatched. Germline V gene lookup returns CDR1 SEHNR and CDR2 FQNEAQ (reference sequence). The CDR3 here is CASSSQAGGHAYEQYF. CDR3 coding DNA: TGTGCCAGCAGCTCCCAGGCGGGGGGACATGCCTACGAGCAGTACTTC.

This chain links TRBV5-6 with TRBJ1-2; D unclear. The CDR3 loop spans 15 amino acids. Germline V gene lookup returns CDR1 SGHDT and CDR2 YYEEEE. The germline V and J ends were trimmed by 4 bases and 1 base, with 14 bases remaining between them. The CDR3 protein is CASSPIPADNYGYTF. For the CDR3, the DNA is TGTGCCAGCAGCCCCATCCCGGCAGATAACTATGGCTACACCTTC.

V gene TRBV7-6 combines with J gene TRBJ2-1; 10 bases fit TRBD2. There are 15 residues in the CDR3. The ends lost 5 bases at V and 4 bases at J; junction bases unmatched: 5. Germline lookup yields CDR1 SGHVS and CDR2 FNYEAQ. CDR3 in amino acids: CASSTTSGVYNEQFF. DNA of the CDR3: TGTGCCAGCAGCACCACTAGCGGGGTATACAATGAGCAGTTCTTC.

This clone was detected once. V is TRBV2 and J is TRBJ2-7, with D possibly TRBD2 on 5 matching bases. This CDR3 is 14 amino acids long. V lost 5 bases, J lost 2 bases, and 13 bases lay in between. Germline V CDR1 and CDR2: SNHLY, FYNNEI. The DNA of the CDR3 is TGTGCCAGCAGTCGGACTCAGAACCCCTACGAGCAGTACTTC. It specifies CASSRTQNPYEQYF. Based on the CDR3 plus reference TRBV2 and TRBJ2-7, the full variable domain is EPEVTQTPSHQVTQMGQEVILRCVPISNHLYFYWYRQILGQKVEFLVSFYNNEISEKSEIFDDQFSVERPDGSNFTLKIRSTKLEDSAMYFCASSRTQNPYEQYFGPGTRLTVT.

The chain couples TRBV30 to TRBJ2-1; 7 bases match TRBD2. V gave up 4 bases and J gave up 10 bases; unmatched junction bases: 10. The germline V gene encodes CDR1 GTSNPN and CDR2 SVGIG (reference sequence). The CDR3 extends over 13 amino acids. CDR3 nucleotides: TGTGCCTGGACCCTAAATTGGGGAGGGGAGCAGTTCTTC. It yields the protein CAWTLNWGGEQFF. Using reference TRBV30 and TRBJ2-1 for the parts outside the CDR3, the full variable domain is SQTIHQWPATLVQPVGSPLSLECTVEGTSNPNLYWYRQAAGRGLQLLFYSVGIGQISSEVPQNLSASRPQDRQFILSSKKLLLSDSGFYLCAWTLNWGGEQFFGPGTRLTVL.

J is TRBJ1-2 and V is TRBV7-2; perhaps TRBD1 as D (5 bases). There are 16 residues in the CDR3. Germline CDR1 and CDR2: SGHTA and FQGNSA. Deletions cut 1 base from V and 4 bases from J, with 16 bases between. CDR3 sequence (DNA): TGTGCCAGCAGCTTAGATTTTCCGGGACTGGCCTATGGCTACACCTTC. This codes for CASSLDFPGLAYGYTF.

The J gene is TRBJ2-7, the V gene TRBV10-2, with 7 bases fitting TRBD2. V was clipped by 8 bases and J by 0 bases; unmatched bases: 13. Germline lookup yields CDR1 WSHSY and CDR2 SAAADI. The CDR3 is made up of 16 amino acids. The CDR3 sequence: CASVEIWGGSSYEQYF. Written as DNA, the CDR3 is TGCGCCAGCGTCGAGATCTGGGGGGGTAGCTCCTACGAGCAGTACTTC.

The chain is built from TRBV28 and TRBJ2-7, with TRBD2 as a possible D gene (6 bases). In germline, CDR1 is MDHEN, CDR2 SYDVKM. Between the trimmed V and J ends, which lost 3 bases and 0 bases, there was a span of 15 bases. The CDR3 runs to 16 residues. This chain's CDR3 is CASSLSLAKGSYEQYF. In DNA, the CDR3 is TGTGCCAGCAGTTTGTCTCTAGCGAAAGGCTCCTACGAGCAGTACTTC.

V is TRBV4-1 and J is TRBJ2-1, with D maybe TRBD1 (6 bases). The CDR3 totals 12 residues. V was shortened by 3 bases and J by 9 bases, with 9 bases between the two germline ends. Per germline, CDR1 MGHRA and CDR2 YSYEKL. The CDR3 region is CASSQGAGEQFF. CDR3 bases: TGCGCCAGCAGCCAGGGGGCCGGTGAGCAGTTCTTC.

The chain links TRBV30 to TRBJ2-7, with D tentatively TRBD1 or TRBD2 (5 bases each). The germline CDR1 and CDR2 sequences are GTSNPN and SVGIG (reference sequence). Trimming left V 2 bases short and J 5 bases short, with 19 bases between. CDR3 length: 15 residues. The CDR3 reads CAWSTPGRVRDEQYF. The CDR3 DNA follows: TGTGCCTGGAGTACGCCGGGACGGGTAAGAGACGAGCAGTACTTC.

V is TRBV5-6 and J is TRBJ1-6; D gene uncertain. V lost 0 bases and J 7 bases, leaving 8 bases between the germline ends. Germline V CDR1 and CDR2: SGHDT, YYEEEE. This CDR3 is built from 14 residues. The CDR3 sequence: CASSLGGLNSPLHF. The CDR3 DNA follows: TGTGCCAGCAGCTTGGGCGGACTAAATTCACCCCTCCACTTT.

CDR3 in amino acids: CASSARTGHGYTF. CDR3 DNA sequence: TGTGCCAGTAGTGCCCGGACAGGGCATGGCTACACCTTC. This chain joins TRBV19 and TRBJ1-2; 8 bases align to TRBD1. The CDR3 runs 13 residues. Losses at the gene ends were 5 bases for V and 6 bases for J; bases not matched to a gene: 5. CDR1 is LNHDA and CDR2 is SQIVND in the germline V gene (reference sequence).

The V gene is TRBV15, the J gene TRBJ2-5; D is unresolved. V was shortened by 5 bases and J by 5 bases, with 15 bases between the two germline ends. The CDR3 has 14 residues. Germline lookup yields CDR1 LNHNV and CDR2 YYDKDF (reference sequence). As DNA, the CDR3 is TGTGCCACCAGCTCAAGGTCGCCTGGGGAGACCCAGTACTTC. Protein: CATSSRSPGETQYF. Full variable domain (missing parts from reference TRBV15 and TRBJ2-5): DAMVIQNPRYQVTQFGKPVTLSCSQTLNHNVMYWYQQKSSQAPKLLFHYYDKDFNNEADTPDNFQSRRPNTSFCFLDIRSPGLGDTAMYLCATSSRSPGETQYFGPGTRLLVL.

This clone was seen a few times. V and J are TRBV19 and TRBJ2-7; D is unresolved. This CDR3 spans 14 amino acids. Between the trimmed V and J ends, which lost 2 bases and 7 bases, there was a span of 15 bases. Germline CDR1 reads LNHDA; CDR2 reads SQIVND (reference sequence). The CDR3 spells CASSITPGVMEQYF. CDR3 coding DNA: TGTGCCAGTAGTATAACCCCTGGGGTGATGGAGCAGTACTTC. The whole variable domain, filled in from reference TRBV19 and TRBJ2-7, reads DGGITQSPKYLFRKEGQNVTLSCEQNLNHDAMYWYRQDPGQGLRLIYYSQIVNDFQKGDIAEGYSVSREKKESFPLTVTSAQKNPTAFYLCASSITPGVMEQYFGPGTRLTVT.

The rearrangement joins TRBV19 to TRBJ2-1; 7 bases are a match to TRBD2. The length of the CDR3 is 14 residues. Per the germline V gene, CDR1 is LNHDA and CDR2 is SQIVND (reference sequence). V dropped 5 bases and J dropped 3; count of bases not matched to a gene: 4. CDR3: CASSYRGDYNEQFF. As DNA, the CDR3 is TGTGCCAGTAGTTACCGGGGGGACTACAATGAGCAGTTCTTC.

A single count supports this clone. The gene calls are TRBV7-8 and TRBJ2-5; 8 bases are a match to TRBD2. CDR1 SGHVS and CDR2 FQNEAQ come from the germline V gene. The length of the CDR3 is 14 residues. V dropped 6 bases and J dropped 4; count of bases not matched to a gene: 7. The CDR3 is CASRQAGASETQYF. CDR3 nucleotides: TGTGCCAGCAGACAAGCGGGGGCCTCAGAGACCCAGTACTTC. The full variable domain, in which reference TRBV7-8 and TRBJ2-5 provide the parts outside the CDR3, is GAGVSQSPRYKVAKRGQDVALRCDPISGHVSLFWYQQALGQGPEFLTYFQNEAQLDKSGLPSDRFFAERPEGSVSTLKIQRTQQEDSAVYLCASRQAGASETQYFGPGTRLLVL.

This clone was seen only a few times. The chain couples TRBV7-9 to TRBJ2-5; D possibly corresponds to TRBD2 (5 bases). CDR3 length: 14 residues. Trimming took off 3 bases at V and 3 bases at J, with 11 bases between the two ends. CDR1 is SEHNR and CDR2 is FQNEAQ in the germline V gene (reference sequence). The CDR3 region has the DNA TGTGCCAGCAGCTTCCCTAGCTCAAAAGAGACCCAGTACTTC. Translation gives CASSFPSSKETQYF.

The genes are TRBV5-1 and TRBJ1-5, with D maybe TRBD1 (6 bases). The CDR3 is made up of 15 amino acids. The germline gives CDR1 SGHRS, CDR2 YFSETQ. The ends were cut back, 2 bases at V and 4 bases at J, with 13 bases in the middle. This CDR3 is CASSLTGAGNQPQHF. CDR3 bases: TGCGCCAGCAGCTTAACGGGGGCGGGAAATCAGCCCCAGCATTTT. Complete variable domain (other parts from reference TRBV5-1 and TRBJ1-5): KAGVTQTPRYLIKTRGQQVTLSCSPISGHRSVSWYQQTPGQGLQFLFEYFSETQRNKGNFPGRFSGRQFSNSRSEMNVSTLELGDSALYLCASSLTGAGNQPQHFGDGTRLSIL.

This clone was detected a few times. The V and J genes are TRBV7-8 and TRBJ1-5; 7 bases line up with TRBD1. In germline, CDR1 is SGHVS, CDR2 FQNEAQ. The CDR3 has 18 amino acids. The J segment lost 0 bases and the V segment lost 1 base, leaving 9 bases of the junction unmatched. CDR3 bases: TGTGCCAGCAGCTTAGAATGGGACAGTCAAGATAGCAATCAGCCCCAGCATTTT. Encoded protein: CASSLEWDSQDSNQPQHF. Based on the CDR3 plus reference TRBV7-8 and TRBJ1-5, the full variable domain is GAGVSQSPRYKVAKRGQDVALRCDPISGHVSLFWYQQALGQGPEFLTYFQNEAQLDKSGLPSDRFFAERPEGSVSTLKIQRTQQEDSAVYLCASSLEWDSQDSNQPQHFGDGTRLSIL.